Listed here are 23 T cell receptor beta chains from one sample, sequenced in a study of breast tumors, draining lymph nodes, adjacent tissues. TCRdb called the multiplex PCR reads again in MiXCR, with one record for every CDR3 protein. This table has 150,000 to 200,000 distinct CDR3 sequences, about 33% appearing once. Samples came from axillary lymph nodes draining the breast cancer. The sequencing sample was made of axillary lymph node tissue. The source of these receptors is a female donor with breast cancer. Some clones in this sample may be carry-over from other donors' samples.

This clonotype was observed many times. This chain connects TRBV12-3 or TRBV12-4 to TRBJ2-1, with TRBD1 matching 8 bases. The junction had 16 bases not matched to a gene; V was cut back by 3 bases and J by 3 bases. This CDR3 spans 19 amino acids. CDR3 nucleotide sequence: TGTGCCAGCAGTTTCGCTCGGGCTGCCGGGACAGGAAACTACAATGAGCAGTTCTTC. Translated: CASSFARAAGTGNYNEQFF.

This clonotype was seen at least ten times. The chain carries TRBV6-1 and TRBJ1-3, with D maybe TRBD1 (6 bases). Trimming pared 7 bases from V and 3 bases from J, leaving 16 bases between. The CDR3 has 15 amino acids. Germline-derived CDR1 and CDR2 are MNHNS and SASEGT. Here the CDR3 DNA reads TGTGCCAGCAAGGTTAGGGCAGGGGATGGAAACACCATATATTTT. This encodes CASKVRAGDGNTIYF.

This clonotype was seen ten or more times. The V and J genes are TRBV7-9 and TRBJ1-2, with 8 bases identical to TRBD1. CDR1 is SEHNR and CDR2 is FQNEAQ in the germline V gene (reference sequence). The CDR3 loop spans 17 amino acids. V was pared by 2 bases and J by 2 bases, with 10 bases of the junction left unmatched. The CDR3 region has the DNA TGTGCCAGCAGCTTATGGGCGTTGGGACAGGAGAACTATGGCTACACCTTC. This translates into CASSLWALGQENYGYTF.

This clonotype was seen at least ten times. The rearrangement links TRBV6-5 to TRBJ1-2; perhaps TRBD1 as D (6 bases). CDR1 and CDR2 (germline): MNHEY, SVGAGI. This CDR3 spans 14 amino acids. V was pared by 4 bases and J by 8 bases, with 17 bases between. The CDR3 nucleotides read TGTGCCAGCAGTTCCGAGGACAGCAGCGAAGGCTACACCTTC. Translating it yields CASSSEDSSEGYTF.

This clonotype came up many times. The chain carries TRBV19 and TRBJ2-7; no definite D call. CDR1 is LNHDA and CDR2 is SQIVND in the germline V gene (reference sequence). V gave up 3 bases and J gave up 4 bases, with 10 bases separating them. CDR3 size: 13 residues. This chain's CDR3 is CASSMTSRYEQYF. The CDR3 nucleotides read TGTGCCAGTAGTATGACCAGCCGGTACGAGCAGTACTTC.

V and J are TRBV15 and TRBJ1-1; D is undetermined. The CDR3 sequence is 15 residues long. Looked up from germline, CDR1 is LNHNV and CDR2 is YYDKDF (reference sequence). Trimming took off 0 bases at V and 0 bases at J, with 8 bases between the two ends. CDR3 sequence (DNA): TGTGCCACCAGCAGAGAGTCTAGGATGAACACTGAAGCTTTCTTT. Protein product: CATSRESRMNTEAFF.

This clonotype appeared many times. The V call is TRBV5-6, the J call TRBJ2-3; D is possibly TRBD1 (6 bases). V lost 3 bases, J lost 2 bases, and 13 bases lay in between. CDR3 length equals 15 residues. Germline values: CDR1 SGHDT, CDR2 YYEEEE. CDR3 in amino acids: CASSSLGGSTDTQYF. The CDR3 DNA reads TGTGCCAGCAGCTCCTTAGGGGGTTCCACAGATACGCAGTATTTT.

This clonotype has ten or more counts. The chain links TRBV5-4 to TRBJ2-3; possibly TRBD2 for D (7 bases). The germline gives CDR1 SGHNT, CDR2 YYREEE (reference sequence). Deletions cut 4 bases from V and 1 base from J, with 13 bases between. CDR3 length: 15 residues. The DNA of the CDR3 is TGTGCCAGCAGCGTTGTAGGGGGGGGCACAGATACGCAGTATTTT. Amino acids: CASSVVGGGTDTQYF. The full variable domain, completed using reference TRBV5-4 and TRBJ2-3, is ETGVTQSPTHLIKTRGQQVTLRCSSQSGHNTVSWYQQALGQGPQFIFQYYREEENGRGNFPPRFSGLQFPNYSSELNVNALELDDSALYLCASSVVGGGTDTQYFGPGTRLTVL.

This clonotype was counted at least ten times. The genes are TRBV5-1 and TRBJ2-5; a weak D match, TRBD1 (5 bases). Germline assignment: CDR1 SGHRS and CDR2 YFSETQ. The CDR3 contains 16 residues. V was shortened by 4 bases and J by 0 bases, with 16 bases between the two germline ends. CDR3: CASSTGVRYDQETQYF. As DNA, the CDR3 is TGCGCCAGCAGCACAGGCGTGAGGTACGACCAAGAGACCCAGTACTTC. The full variable domain, completed using reference TRBV5-1 and TRBJ2-5, is KAGVTQTPRYLIKTRGQQVTLSCSPISGHRSVSWYQQTPGQGLQFLFEYFSETQRNKGNFPGRFSGRQFSNSRSEMNVSTLELGDSALYLCASSTGVRYDQETQYFGPGTRLLVL.

This clonotype came up many times. This chain joins TRBV12-3 or TRBV12-4 and TRBJ2-7; the match to TRBD1 covers 7 bases. The CDR3 loop spans 15 amino acids. V was clipped by 0 bases and J by 3 bases; unmatched bases: 5. Written as DNA, the CDR3 is TGTGCCAGCAGTTTAGCCGGACAGGCTTACTACGAGCAGTACTTC. This codes for CASSLAGQAYYEQYF.

Turning to this clonotype: One junction end disagrees with the germline gene, perhaps due to a read error. The genes are TRBV6-5 and TRBJ1-6, with 8 positions matching TRBD1. Germline V gene lookup returns CDR1 MNHEY and CDR2 SVGAGI. The CDR3 is 14 residues long. Here the CDR3 reads CASSPWTGHSPLRF. CDR3 DNA sequence: TGTGCCAGCAGCCCTTGGACAGGGCATTCACCCCTCCGCTTT.

This clonotype appeared a few times. The junction does not match germline at one end; this may be a read error. This chain links TRBV6-5 with TRBJ2-2, with 11 bases fitting TRBD2. The V gene's germline CDR1 is MNHEY and CDR2 SVGAGI. The CDR3 loop spans 18 amino acids. Here the CDR3 reads CASSHSPSSGRYTGELFF. The CDR3 region has the DNA TGTGCCAGCAGTCACTCGCCGTCTAGCGGGAGGTACACCGGGGAGCTGTTTTTT.

This clonotype was seen many times. The chain has TRBV20-1 and TRBJ1-5, with D unresolved. The CDR3 totals 15 residues. The germline V gene has CDR1 DFQATT and CDR2 SNEGSKA (reference sequence). Trimming left V 3 bases short and J 0 bases short, with 12 bases between. CDR3 in amino acids: CSASQTGYSNQPQHF. As DNA, the CDR3 is TGCAGTGCTAGTCAGACGGGTTATAGCAATCAGCCCCAGCATTTT.

The sample holds a few counts of this clonotype. A much larger clone sits a single nucleotide away, making a read error possible. This chain connects TRBV7-2 to TRBJ1-2; 9 nucleotides agree with TRBD1. The germline gives CDR1 SGHTA, CDR2 FQGNSA. This CDR3 has 15 amino acids. CDR3 DNA sequence: TGTGCCAGCAGCCCCTCCGGGACAGGGAGGTATGGCTACCCCTTC. Residues: CASSPSGTGRYGYPF.

This chain joins TRBV7-2 and TRBJ1-4; no reliable D call. The CDR3 has 15 residues. Germline values: CDR1 SGHTA, CDR2 FQGNSA. V lost 5 bases, J lost 10 bases, and 20 bases lay in between. CDR3 region: CASSPQEALLGKLFF. CDR3 in DNA: TGTGCCAGCAGCCCCCAGGAGGCCCTCCTAGGAAAACTGTTTTTT.

This clonotype was counted between two and nine times. At one boundary the junction diverges from the germline segment, which might be a read error. This rearrangement joins TRBV7-9 to TRBJ1-2; D ambiguous. The CDR3 totals 15 residues. Looked up from germline, CDR1 is SEHNR and CDR2 is FQNEAQ (reference sequence). In DNA form, the CDR3 reads TGTGCCAGCAGCTCATATACGACATTGGACCGCGGCTACCCCTTC. Translating gives CASSSYTTLDRGYPF.

As to this clonotype: The junction differs from germline at one of its ends, possibly a read error. V usage is TRBV5-6 and J usage is TRBJ2-2; tentatively, D is TRBD1 (6 bases). Germline V CDR1 and CDR2: SGHDT, YYEEEE. The CDR3 spans 16 residues. CDR3 in DNA: TGTGCTAGCAGCCCGAGGGGACATTCGCCCACCGGGGAGCTGCTTTTT. Translation gives CASSPRGHSPTGELLF.

Ten or more counts support this clonotype. This rearrangement joins TRBV7-3 to TRBJ1-3, with D possibly matching TRBD1 (5 bases). Germline V gene sequence: CDR1 SGHTA, CDR2 FQGTGA. CDR3 size: 16 residues. V dropped 2 bases and J dropped 0 bases, with 11 bases sitting between them. The CDR3 protein is CASSLQGGTSGNTIYF. In nucleotides, the CDR3 is TGTGCCAGCAGCTTACAGGGAGGGACCTCTGGAAACACCATATATTTT.

The J gene is TRBJ2-2, the V gene TRBV5-4, with TRBD2 identical over 12 bases. The CDR3 is 17 residues long. In germline, CDR1 is SGHNT, CDR2 YYREEE (reference sequence). V was clipped by 3 bases and J by 11 bases; unmatched bases: 14. The DNA of the CDR3 is TGTGCCAGCAGCTCCTCTAGCGGGAGGGCCCCCTACAATGAGCTGTTTTTT. Translation: CASSSSSGRAPYNELFF.

This clonotype was observed at least ten times. The chain links TRBV19 to TRBJ1-3; weak D call: TRBD1 (6 bases). V was shortened by 6 bases and J by 0 bases, with 12 bases between the two germline ends. The length of the CDR3 is 15 residues. Germline CDR1 and CDR2: LNHDA and SQIVND (reference sequence). In nucleotides, the CDR3 is TGTGCCAGTAGCCCAGGGGTCTACTCTGGAAACACCATATATTTT. Its translation is CASSPGVYSGNTIYF.

V is TRBV7-6 and J is TRBJ2-6, with D uncertain. The CDR3 is made up of 13 amino acids. V was trimmed by 0 bases and J by 11 bases, leaving 8 bases between them. Germline values: CDR1 SGHVS, CDR2 FNYEAQ. As DNA, the CDR3 is TGTGCCAGCAGCTTAGCAGGTGCCTACGTCCTGACTTTC. Protein: CASSLAGAYVLTF.

The chain links TRBV4-2 to TRBJ1-4; the D gene is possibly TRBD1 (6 bases). With 0 bases removed from V and 8 bases from J, the gap between germline ends came to 19 bases. Germline V gene data show CDR1 as LGHNA and CDR2 as YNFKEQ. This CDR3 region has 17 residues. CDR3 nucleotide sequence: TGTGCCAGCAGCCAAGATGGTCTGGGGGCCCGGGGCGAAAAACTGTTTTTT. It yields the protein CASSQDGLGARGEKLFF.

The chain uses TRBV15 and TRBJ1-2; no definite D call. V lost 5 bases and J lost 7, with 14 bases in between. The length of the CDR3 is 13 residues. The germline CDR1 and CDR2 sequences are LNHNV and YYDKDF (reference sequence). The CDR3 region has the DNA TGTGCCACCAGCTCACCAACGGGAAGTGGCTACACCTTC. Translation: CATSSPTGSGYTF.